This TCR beta chain was sequenced during a study of blood T cells in healthy people across ages. The CDR3 has 13 amino acids. Germline lookup yields CDR1 MGHRA and CDR2 YSYEKL. Trimming removed 0 bases from V and 10 bases from J, with 13 bases in between. The authors ran a second PCR of about 6 to 11 cycles using a sample-barcoded 5' primer and a J-beta primer mix. TCRdb passed the 5' RACE reads through MiXCR, listing each CDR3 protein once. This sample has some 1.5 million distinct CDR3 sequences, with approximately 43% found just once. The clonotype comes from a woman aged 18-29 years in good health. V and J are TRBV4-1 and TRBJ2-7, with D perhaps TRBD1 or TRBD2 (5 bases each). Sequencing input: blood. CDR3 region: CASSQEPGPTQYF. For the CDR3, the DNA is TGCGCCAGCAGCCAAGAGCCGGGACCAACCCAGTACTTC.